This T cell receptor beta chain was captured by sequencing in a study of blood T cell repertoires in COVID-19. As for the study in general: Samples of COVID-19 (acute and convalescent) were obtained from the United States, Italy and Spain. Sources were T cells, B-cell-depleted T cells, or PBMCs; the material itself was cDNA or gDNA.

The assay was immunoSEQ multiplex PCR, and TCRdb's table has in-frame clones only and misses some. Of around 190,000 clones listed, around nine tenths are singletons. Germline lookup yields CDR1 SEHNR and CDR2 FQNEAQ (reference sequence). V lost 4 bases, J lost 4 bases, and 5 bases stayed unmatched. The CDR3 has 14 residues. Sequencing was performed on peripheral blood. The TCR originated in a man in his late teens or twenties with active or convalescent COVID-19. The J gene is TRBJ1-2, the V gene TRBV7-9; the match to TRBD1 covers 8 bases. CDR3 protein: CASSSDRGVYGYTF. In DNA form, the CDR3 reads TGTGCCAGCAGCTCCGACAGGGGAGTCTATGGCTACACCTTC. The full variable domain, with the rest looked up from reference TRBV7-9 and TRBJ1-2, is DTGVSQNPRHKITKRGQNVTFRCDPISEHNRLYWYRQTLGQGPEFLTYFQNEAQLEKSRLLSDRFSAERPKGSFSTLEIQRTEQGDSAMYLCASSSDRGVYGYTFGSGTRLTVV.